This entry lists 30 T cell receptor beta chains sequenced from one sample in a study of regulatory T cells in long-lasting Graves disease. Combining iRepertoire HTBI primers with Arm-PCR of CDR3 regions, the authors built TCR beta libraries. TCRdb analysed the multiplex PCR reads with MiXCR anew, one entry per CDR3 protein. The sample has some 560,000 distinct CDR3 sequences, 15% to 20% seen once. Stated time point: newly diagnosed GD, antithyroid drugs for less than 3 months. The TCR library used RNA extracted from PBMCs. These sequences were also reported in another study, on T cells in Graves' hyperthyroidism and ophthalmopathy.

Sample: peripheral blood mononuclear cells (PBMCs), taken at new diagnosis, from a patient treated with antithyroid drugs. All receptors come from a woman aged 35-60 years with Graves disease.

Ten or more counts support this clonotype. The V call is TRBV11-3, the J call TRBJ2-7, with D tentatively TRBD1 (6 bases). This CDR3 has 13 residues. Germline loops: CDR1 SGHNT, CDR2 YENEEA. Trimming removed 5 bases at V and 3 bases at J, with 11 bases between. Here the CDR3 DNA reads TGTGCCAGCAGCATCAACAGGGACTACGAGCAGTACTTC. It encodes CASSINRDYEQYF.

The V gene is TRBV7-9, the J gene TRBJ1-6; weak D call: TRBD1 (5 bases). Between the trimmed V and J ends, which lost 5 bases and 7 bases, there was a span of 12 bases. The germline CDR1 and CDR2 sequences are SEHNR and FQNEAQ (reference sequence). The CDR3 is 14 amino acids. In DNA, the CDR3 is TGTGCCAGCAGCCCTAATGAGGGGAATTCACCCCTCCACTTT. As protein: CASSPNEGNSPLHF. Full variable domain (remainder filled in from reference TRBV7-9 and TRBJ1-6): DTGVSQNPRHKITKRGQNVTFRCDPISEHNRLYWYRQTLGQGPEFLTYFQNEAQLEKSRLLSDRFSAERPKGSFSTLEIQRTEQGDSAMYLCASSPNEGNSPLHFGNGTRLTVT.

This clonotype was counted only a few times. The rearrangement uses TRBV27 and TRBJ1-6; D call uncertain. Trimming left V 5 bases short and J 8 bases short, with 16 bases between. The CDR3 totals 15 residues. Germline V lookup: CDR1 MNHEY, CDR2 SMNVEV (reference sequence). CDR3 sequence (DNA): TGTGCCAGCAGTCTCTTTAAGGCAGCGGATTCACCCCTCCACTTT. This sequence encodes CASSLFKAADSPLHF.

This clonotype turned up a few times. CDR3 loop: CATSRDLGVMAQYF. CDR3 DNA sequence: TGTGCCACCAGCAGAGATCTGGGAGTTATGGCCCAGTACTTC. V usage is TRBV15 and J usage is TRBJ2-5, with a tentative D call TRBD2 (5 bases). Germline V gene sequence: CDR1 LNHNV, CDR2 YYDKDF (reference sequence). The length of the CDR3 is 14 residues. Trimming took 0 bases from V and 9 from J, leaving 14 bases between them.

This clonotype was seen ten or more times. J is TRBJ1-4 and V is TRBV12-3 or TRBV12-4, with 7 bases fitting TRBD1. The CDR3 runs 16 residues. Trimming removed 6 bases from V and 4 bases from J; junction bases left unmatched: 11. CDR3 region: CASSLGAGTVNEKLFF. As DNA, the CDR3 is TGTGCCAGCAGCTTGGGAGCCGGGACAGTTAATGAAAAACTGTTTTTT.

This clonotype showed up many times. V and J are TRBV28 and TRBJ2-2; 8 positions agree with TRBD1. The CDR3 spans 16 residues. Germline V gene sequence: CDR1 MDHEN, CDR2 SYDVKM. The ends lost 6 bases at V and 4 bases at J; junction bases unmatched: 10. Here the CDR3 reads CASRPTGDIGTGELFF. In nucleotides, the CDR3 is TGTGCCAGCAGACCGACAGGGGATATCGGCACCGGGGAGCTGTTTTTT.

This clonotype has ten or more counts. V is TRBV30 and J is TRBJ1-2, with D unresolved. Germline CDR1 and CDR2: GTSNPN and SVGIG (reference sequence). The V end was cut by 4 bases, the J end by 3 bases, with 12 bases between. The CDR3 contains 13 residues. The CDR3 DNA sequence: TGTGCCTGGATCCCCGGGCGGCACTATGGCTACACCTTC. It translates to CAWIPGRHYGYTF.

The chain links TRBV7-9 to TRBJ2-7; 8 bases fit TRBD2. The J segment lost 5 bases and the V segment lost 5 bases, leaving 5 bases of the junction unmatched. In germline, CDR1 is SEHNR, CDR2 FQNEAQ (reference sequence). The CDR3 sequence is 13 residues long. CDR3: CASSPGGDDEQYF. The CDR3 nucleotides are TGTGCCAGCAGCCCCGGGGGGGACGACGAGCAGTACTTC.

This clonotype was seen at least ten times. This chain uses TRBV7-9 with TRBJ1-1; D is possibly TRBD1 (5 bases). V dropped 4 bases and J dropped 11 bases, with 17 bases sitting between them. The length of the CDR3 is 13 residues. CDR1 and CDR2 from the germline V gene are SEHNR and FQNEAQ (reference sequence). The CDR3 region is CASSSRDPLGAFF. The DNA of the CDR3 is TGTGCCAGCAGCTCCCGGGACCCTCTTGGGGCTTTCTTT.

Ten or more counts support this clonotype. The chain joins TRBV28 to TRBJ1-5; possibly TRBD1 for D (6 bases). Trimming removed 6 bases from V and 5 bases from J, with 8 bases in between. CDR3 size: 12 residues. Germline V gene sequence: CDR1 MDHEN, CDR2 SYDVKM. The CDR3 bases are TGTGCCAGCAGCCACAGGGATCAGCCCCAGCATTTT. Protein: CASSHRDQPQHF.

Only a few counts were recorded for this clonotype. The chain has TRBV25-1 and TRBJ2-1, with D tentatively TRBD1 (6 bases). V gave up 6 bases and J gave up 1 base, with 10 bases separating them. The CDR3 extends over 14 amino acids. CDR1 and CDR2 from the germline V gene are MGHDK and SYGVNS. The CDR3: CASRTGISYNEQFF. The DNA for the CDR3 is TGTGCCAGCAGAACAGGGATTTCCTACAATGAGCAGTTCTTC.

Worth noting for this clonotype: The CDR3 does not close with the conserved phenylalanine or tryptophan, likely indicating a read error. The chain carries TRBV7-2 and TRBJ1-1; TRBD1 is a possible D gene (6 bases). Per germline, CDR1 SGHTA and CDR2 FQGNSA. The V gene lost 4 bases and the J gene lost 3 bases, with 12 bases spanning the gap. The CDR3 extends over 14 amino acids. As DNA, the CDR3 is TGTGCCAGCAGCTCCCCCGGGGGGCACACTGAAGCTTTCCTT. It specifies CASSSPGGHTEAFL.

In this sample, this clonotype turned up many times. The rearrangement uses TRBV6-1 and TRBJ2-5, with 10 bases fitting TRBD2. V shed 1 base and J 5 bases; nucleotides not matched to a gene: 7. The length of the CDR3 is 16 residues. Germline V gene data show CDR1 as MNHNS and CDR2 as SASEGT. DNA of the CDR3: TGTGCCAGCAGTGAAGGGAGGACTAGCGGTCTCGAGACCCAGTACTTC. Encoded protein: CASSEGRTSGLETQYF.

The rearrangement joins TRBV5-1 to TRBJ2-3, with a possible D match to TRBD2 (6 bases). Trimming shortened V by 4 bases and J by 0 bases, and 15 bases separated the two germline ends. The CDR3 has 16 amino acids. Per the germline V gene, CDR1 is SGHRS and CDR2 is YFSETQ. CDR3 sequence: CASSPTLGGSTDTQYF. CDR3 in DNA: TGCGCCAGCAGCCCAACTTTGGGGGGTAGCACAGATACGCAGTATTTT.

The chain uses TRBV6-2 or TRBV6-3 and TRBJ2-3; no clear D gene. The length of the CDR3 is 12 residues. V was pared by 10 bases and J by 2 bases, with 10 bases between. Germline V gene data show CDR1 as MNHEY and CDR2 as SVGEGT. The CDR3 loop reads CATRWDTDTQYF. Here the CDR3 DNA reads TGTGCCACCCGATGGGACACAGATACGCAGTATTTT.

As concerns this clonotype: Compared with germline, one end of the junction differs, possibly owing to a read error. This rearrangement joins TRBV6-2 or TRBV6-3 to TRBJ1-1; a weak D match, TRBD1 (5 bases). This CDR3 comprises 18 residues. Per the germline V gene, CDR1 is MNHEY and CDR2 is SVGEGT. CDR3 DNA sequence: TGTACCAGCAGTTACCCGAAGCCCATTGACAGACTGGGCACTGAAGCTTTCTTT. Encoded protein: CTSSYPKPIDRLGTEAFF.

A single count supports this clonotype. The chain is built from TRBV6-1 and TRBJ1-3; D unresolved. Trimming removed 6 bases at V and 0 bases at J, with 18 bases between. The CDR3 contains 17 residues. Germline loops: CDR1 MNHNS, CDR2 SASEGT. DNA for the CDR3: TGTGCCAGCAGCGACTACGGGCGTCCCTTCTCTGGAAACACCATATATTTT. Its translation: CASSDYGRPFSGNTIYF.

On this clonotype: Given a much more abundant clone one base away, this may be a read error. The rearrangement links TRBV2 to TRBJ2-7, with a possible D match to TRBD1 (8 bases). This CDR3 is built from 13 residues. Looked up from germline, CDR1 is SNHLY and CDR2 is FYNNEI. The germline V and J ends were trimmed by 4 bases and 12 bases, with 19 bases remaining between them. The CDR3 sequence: CASSGAGQEVGYF. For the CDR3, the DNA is TGTGCCAGCAGTGGAGCGGGACAGGAAGTTGGGTACTTC.

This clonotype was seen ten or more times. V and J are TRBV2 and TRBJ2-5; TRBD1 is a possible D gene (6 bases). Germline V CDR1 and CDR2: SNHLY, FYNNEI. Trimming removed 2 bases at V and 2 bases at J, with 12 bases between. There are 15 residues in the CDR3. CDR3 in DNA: TGTGCCAGCAGTGAATTTTCGGGGACACAAGAGACCCAGTACTTC. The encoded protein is CASSEFSGTQETQYF.

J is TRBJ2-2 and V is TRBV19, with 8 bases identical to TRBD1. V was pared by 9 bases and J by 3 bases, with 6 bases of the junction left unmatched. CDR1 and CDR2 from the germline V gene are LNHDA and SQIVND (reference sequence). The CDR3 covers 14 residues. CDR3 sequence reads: CASSEQGDTGELFF. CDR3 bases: TGTGCCAGCAGTGAACAGGGGGACACCGGGGAGCTGTTTTTT. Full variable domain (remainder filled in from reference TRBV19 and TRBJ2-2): DGGITQSPKYLFRKEGQNVTLSCEQNLNHDAMYWYRQDPGQGLRLIYYSQIVNDFQKGDIAEGYSVSREKKESFPLTVTSAQKNPTAFYLCASSEQGDTGELFFGEGSRLTVL.

CDR3 sequence: CASRRRGGPGADTQYF. The CDR3 DNA reads as TGTGCCAGCAGACGGAGGGGCGGTCCAGGGGCAGATACGCAGTATTTT. This chain uses TRBV2 with TRBJ2-3; either TRBD1 or TRBD2 may supply D (6 bases each). CDR1 and CDR2 (germline): SNHLY, FYNNEI. The CDR3 extends over 16 amino acids. Deletions cut 6 bases from V and 4 bases from J, with 20 bases between.

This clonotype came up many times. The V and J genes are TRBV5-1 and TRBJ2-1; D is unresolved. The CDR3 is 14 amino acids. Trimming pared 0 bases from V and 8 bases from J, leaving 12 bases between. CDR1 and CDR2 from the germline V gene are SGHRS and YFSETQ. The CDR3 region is CASSLEAAGDEQFF. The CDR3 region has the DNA TGCGCCAGCAGCTTGGAGGCGGCAGGAGATGAGCAGTTCTTC.

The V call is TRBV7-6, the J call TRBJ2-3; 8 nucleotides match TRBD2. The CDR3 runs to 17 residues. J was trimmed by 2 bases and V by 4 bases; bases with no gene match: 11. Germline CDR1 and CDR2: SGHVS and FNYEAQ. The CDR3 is CASSWGVQRGFTDTQYF. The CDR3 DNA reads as TGTGCCAGCAGCTGGGGGGTCCAGCGGGGGTTCACAGATACGCAGTATTTT.

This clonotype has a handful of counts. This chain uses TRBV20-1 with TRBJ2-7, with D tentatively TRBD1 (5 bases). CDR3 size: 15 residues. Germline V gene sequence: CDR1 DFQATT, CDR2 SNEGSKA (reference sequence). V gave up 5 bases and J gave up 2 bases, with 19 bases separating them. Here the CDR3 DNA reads TGCAGTGCTCTCCGACCGACAGTGGCAACCTACGAGCAGTACTTC. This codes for CSALRPTVATYEQYF.

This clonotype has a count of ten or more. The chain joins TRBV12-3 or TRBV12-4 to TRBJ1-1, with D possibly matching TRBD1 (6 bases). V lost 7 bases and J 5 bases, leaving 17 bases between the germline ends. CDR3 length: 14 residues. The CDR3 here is CASNLHGGRTEAFF. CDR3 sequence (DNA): TGTGCCAGCAATCTCCATGGGGGGCGTACTGAAGCTTTCTTT.

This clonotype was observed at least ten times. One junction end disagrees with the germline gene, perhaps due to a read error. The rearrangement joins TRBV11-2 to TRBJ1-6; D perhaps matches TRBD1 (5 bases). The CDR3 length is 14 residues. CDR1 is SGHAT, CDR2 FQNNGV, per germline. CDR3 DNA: TGTTCCAGCAGCCTTGGGGGTTTGAATTCACCCCTCCACTTT. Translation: CSSSLGGLNSPLHF. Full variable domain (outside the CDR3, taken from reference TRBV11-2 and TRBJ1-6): EAGVAQSPRYKIIEKRQSVAFWCNPISGHATLYWYQQILGQGPKLLIQFQNNGVVDDSQLPKDRFSAERLKGVDSTLKIQPAKLEDSAVYLCSSSLGGLNSPLHFGNGTRLTVT.

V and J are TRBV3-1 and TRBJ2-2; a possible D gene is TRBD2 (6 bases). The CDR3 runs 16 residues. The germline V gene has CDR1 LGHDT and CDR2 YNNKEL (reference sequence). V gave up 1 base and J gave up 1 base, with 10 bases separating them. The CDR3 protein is CASSQGGTGNTGELFF. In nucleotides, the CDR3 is TGTGCCAGCAGCCAAGGCGGGACTGGGAACACCGGGGAGCTGTTTTTT.

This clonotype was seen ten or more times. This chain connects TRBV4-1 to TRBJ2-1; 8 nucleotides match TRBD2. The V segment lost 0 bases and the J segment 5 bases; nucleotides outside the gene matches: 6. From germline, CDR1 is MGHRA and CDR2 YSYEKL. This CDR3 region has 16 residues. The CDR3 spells CASSQDASGFNNEQFF. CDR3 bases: TGCGCCAGCAGCCAAGACGCTAGCGGGTTTAACAATGAGCAGTTCTTC.

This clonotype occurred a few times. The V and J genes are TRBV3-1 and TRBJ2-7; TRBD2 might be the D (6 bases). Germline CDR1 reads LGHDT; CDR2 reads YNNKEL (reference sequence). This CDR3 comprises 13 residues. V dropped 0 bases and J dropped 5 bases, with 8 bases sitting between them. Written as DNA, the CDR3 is TGTGCCAGCAGCCAAGAACGACTAGACGAGCAGTACTTC. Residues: CASSQERLDEQYF.

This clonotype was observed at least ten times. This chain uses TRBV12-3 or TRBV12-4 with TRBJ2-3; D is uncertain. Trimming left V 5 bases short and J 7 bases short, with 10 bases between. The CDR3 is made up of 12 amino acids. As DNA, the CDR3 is TGTGCCAGCAGTCCAACCGTGTATACGCAGTATTTT. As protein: CASSPTVYTQYF.